These 29 T cell receptor beta chains were all obtained from the same sample, sequenced in a study of T-cell reconstitution after alpha-beta-depleted transplantation in children. Unique molecular identifiers were built into the TCRbeta library. TCRdb independently ran MiXCR on the PCR reads; one entry per CDR3 protein. Here the sample spans hundreds of thousands of distinct CDR3 sequences, about 15% being singletons. Source: PBMCs from the stem cell graft donor, taken from the stem cell graft. The origin of the receptors is a human donor who donated a stem cell graft to a child with acute myeloid leukemia.

Many counts were recorded for this clonotype. The chain is built from TRBV20-1 and TRBJ1-1; D remains ambiguous. The CDR3 sequence is 15 residues long. V dropped 5 bases and J dropped 3 bases, with 19 bases sitting between them. The germline CDR1 and CDR2 sequences are DFQATT and SNEGSKA (reference sequence). CDR3 protein: CSAGVKRSRHTEAFF. DNA of the CDR3: TGCAGTGCTGGAGTAAAGAGGAGTCGCCACACTGAAGCTTTCTTT.

The chain recombines TRBV7-2 with TRBJ2-7; TRBD2 is a possible D gene (5 bases). This CDR3 is 17 amino acids long. Trimming took off 5 bases at V and 5 bases at J, with 25 bases between the two ends. Germline V CDR1 and CDR2: SGHTA, FQGNSA. In DNA, the CDR3 is TGTGCCAGCAGCCGACCGCGGTGGAACGGGGATCCAAACGAGCAGTACTTC. Translation: CASSRPRWNGDPNEQYF.

This clonotype came up a few times. CDR3 loop: CSAPTGPGGGDYSPLHF. The CDR3 DNA reads TGCAGTGCTCCGACAGGGCCGGGTGGGGGTGATTATTCACCCCTCCACTTT. V and J are TRBV20-1 and TRBJ1-6, with 7 bases identical to TRBD1. Germline V gene data show CDR1 as DFQATT and CDR2 as SNEGSKA (reference sequence). This CDR3 has 17 amino acids. After removal of 5 bases from V and 8 bases from J, the junction contained 18 bases not matched to a gene.

This clonotype occurred a few times. Here the CDR3 DNA reads TGTGCCAGCAGCCCTGGAGGAGATTTTACCCAGCATTTT. Its protein is CASSPGGDFTQHF. The J gene is TRBJ1-5, the V gene TRBV27; no clear D gene. From germline, CDR1 is MNHEY and CDR2 SMNVEV (reference sequence). This CDR3 contains 13 residues. Trimming left V 6 bases short and J 11 bases short, with 17 bases between.

This clonotype was recorded many times. This chain uses TRBV20-1 with TRBJ2-1; D remains unclear. Trimming stripped 5 bases from V and 8 bases from J, with 7 bases between. The germline V gene encodes CDR1 DFQATT and CDR2 SNEGSKA (reference sequence). This CDR3 has 10 amino acids. CDR3 sequence: CSAGPHEQFF. The CDR3 DNA reads TGCAGTGCTGGACCCCATGAGCAGTTCTTC.

This clonotype was seen ten or more times. The chain recombines TRBV7-2 with TRBJ2-7; D ambiguous. V was cut by 3 bases and J by 4 bases, with 7 bases left in between. CDR3 length equals 12 residues. The germline CDR1 and CDR2 sequences are SGHTA and FQGNSA. Here the CDR3 reads CASSFGDYEQYF. CDR3 coding DNA: TGTGCCAGCAGCTTTGGTGATTACGAGCAGTACTTC.

The V gene is TRBV21-1, the J gene TRBJ2-7; the table's D call of TRBD2 was not tested on the DNA. TRBV21-1 constitutes a pseudogene. The CDR3 has 13 residues. DNA for the CDR3: TGTGCCAGCAGTCGGCATAGGACTTACGAGCAGTACGTC. Translating it yields CASSRHRTYEQYV.

This clonotype was observed at least ten times. This chain links TRBV20-1 with TRBJ2-5; D is uncertain. The germline V gene has CDR1 DFQATT and CDR2 SNEGSKA (reference sequence). This CDR3 spans 12 amino acids. Trimming shortened V by 0 bases and J by 1 base, and 3 bases separated the two germline ends. CDR3: CSARDLQETQYF. CDR3 coding DNA: TGCAGTGCTAGAGACCTCCAAGAGACCCAGTACTTC.

This clonotype occurred many times. This chain uses TRBV20-1 with TRBJ2-2; D unresolved. The CDR3 has 13 residues. Germline V gives CDR1 DFQATT, CDR2 SNEGSKA (reference sequence). Deletions cut 6 bases from V and 0 bases from J, with 8 bases between. The CDR3, as DNA: TGCAGTGCCCCCGTTACGAACACCGGGGAGCTGTTTTTT. Translated: CSAPVTNTGELFF.

This chain links TRBV25-1 with TRBJ1-3; no firm D call. The CDR3 totals 17 residues. With 0 bases removed from V and 4 bases from J, the gap between germline ends came to 16 bases. The V gene's germline CDR1 is MGHDK and CDR2 SYGVNS. CDR3 in amino acids: CASSEYTGGGYGNTIYF. The CDR3 coding sequence is TGTGCCAGCAGTGAATATACGGGCGGAGGGTACGGAAACACCATATATTTT. Drawing the rest from reference TRBV25-1 and TRBJ1-3, the complete variable domain is EADIYQTPRYLVIGTGKKITLECSQTMGHDKMYWYQQDPGMELHLIHYSYGVNSTEKGDLSSESTVSRIRTEHFPLTLESARPSHTSQYLCASSEYTGGGYGNTIYFGEGSWLTVV.

Many counts were recorded for this clonotype. The chain joins TRBV20-1 to TRBJ2-1; D is possibly TRBD1 or TRBD2 (5 bases each). The V and J ends lost 6 bases and 5 bases respectively, with 14 bases between them. The V gene's germline CDR1 is DFQATT and CDR2 SNEGSKA (reference sequence). This CDR3 spans 13 amino acids. DNA for the CDR3: TGCAGTGCGGAGCCCGGGACCAACAATGAGCAGTTCTTC. It yields the protein CSAEPGTNNEQFF.

Many counts were recorded for this clonotype. The V gene is TRBV20-1, the J gene TRBJ1-1; 9 nucleotides line up with TRBD1. Germline loops: CDR1 DFQATT, CDR2 SNEGSKA (reference sequence). Trimming at V came to 3 bases and at J to 5 bases, leaving 7 bases not matched to a gene. CDR3 size: 14 residues. The CDR3 loop reads CSARRGQGGTEAFF. The DNA for the CDR3 is TGCAGTGCTAGGAGGGGACAGGGAGGGACTGAAGCTTTCTTT.

This clonotype was seen a few times. This chain joins TRBV7-9 and TRBJ2-7; either TRBD1 or TRBD2 may fit D (5 bases each). CDR1 is SEHNR, CDR2 FQNEAQ, per germline (reference sequence). The ends were cut back, 1 base at V and 8 bases at J, with 15 bases in the middle. The CDR3 length is 14 residues. The CDR3 bases are TGTGCCAGCAGCTTAGGAGGGTTCCTGGGGCAGCAGTACGTC. It yields the protein CASSLGGFLGQQYV.

This clonotype was observed many times. The chain links TRBV20-1 to TRBJ2-1; 8 positions agree with TRBD2. Germline V CDR1 and CDR2: DFQATT, SNEGSKA (reference sequence). This CDR3 has 15 residues. After removal of 5 bases from V and 0 bases from J, the junction contained 6 bases not matched to a gene. The CDR3: CSAPERGSSYNEQFF. In DNA, the CDR3 is TGCAGTGCTCCCGAGCGGGGGAGCTCCTACAATGAGCAGTTCTTC.

This clonotype showed up just a few times. V usage is TRBV5-1 and J usage is TRBJ1-1, with a possible D match to TRBD1 (5 bases). Germline CDR1 is SGHRS and CDR2 is YFSETQ. This CDR3 region has 15 residues. V dropped 3 bases and J dropped 7 bases, with 19 bases sitting between them. The DNA for the CDR3 is TGCGCCAGCAGCTCCCAGGGAGGAGCTGCAATTGAAGCTTTCTTT. This encodes CASSSQGGAAIEAFF.

This chain uses TRBV12-3 or TRBV12-4 with TRBJ2-7; D gene uncertain. The CDR3 runs to 13 residues. V was clipped by 2 bases and J by 6 bases, with 11 bases between them. The CDR3 sequence: CASSLPPLSEQYF. For the CDR3, the DNA is TGTGCCAGCAGTTTACCCCCCTTGAGCGAGCAGTACTTC.

This clonotype was counted ten times or more. The chain links TRBV7-3 to TRBJ2-3; TRBD1 agrees at 9 bases. With 3 bases clipped from V and 6 bases from J, the junction kept 10 bases outside the gene matches. The CDR3 contains 16 residues. Germline CDR1 SGHTA, CDR2 FQGTGA. CDR3 DNA sequence: TGTGCCAGCAGCTTGGGACAGGGACAGCGATGGGATACGCAGTATTTT. This encodes CASSLGQGQRWDTQYF.

Many counts were recorded for this clonotype. The chain has TRBV20-1 and TRBJ1-2; perhaps TRBD1 as D (6 bases). CDR3 length: 15 amino acids. Trimming stripped 0 bases from V and 3 bases from J, with 14 bases between. Germline loops: CDR1 DFQATT, CDR2 SNEGSKA (reference sequence). The DNA for the CDR3 is TGCAGTGCTAGAGATGGCAACAGGGTCCACTATGGCTACACCTTC. The encoded protein is CSARDGNRVHYGYTF.

V and J are TRBV7-9 and TRBJ2-1; 10 bases map to TRBD1. The CDR3 is made up of 15 amino acids. The J segment lost 7 bases and the V segment lost 3 bases, leaving 6 bases of the junction unmatched. Per the germline V gene, CDR1 is SEHNR and CDR2 is FQNEAQ (reference sequence). CDR3: CASSFPGQGPNEQFF. In nucleotides, the CDR3 is TGTGCCAGCAGCTTTCCGGGACAGGGGCCGAATGAGCAGTTCTTC.

Only a few counts were recorded for this clonotype. The genes are TRBV20-1 and TRBJ2-5; D not resolved. This CDR3 is built from 15 residues. The V end was cut by 3 bases, the J end by 9 bases, with 23 bases between. Germline lookup yields CDR1 DFQATT and CDR2 SNEGSKA (reference sequence). CDR3 sequence: CSAREPDGMARAQYF. The CDR3 region has the DNA TGCAGTGCTAGGGAACCAGACGGCATGGCTAGGGCCCAGTACTTC.

The chain is built from TRBV7-2 and TRBJ2-1; 12 bases map to TRBD2. The ends lost 3 bases at V and 9 bases at J; junction bases unmatched: 9. This CDR3 region has 16 residues. The germline CDR1 and CDR2 sequences are SGHTA and FQGNSA. The CDR3 protein is CASSFLAGGRSVEQFF. CDR3 DNA: TGTGCCAGCAGCTTTCTAGCGGGGGGGCGATCGGTTGAGCAGTTCTTC.

This clonotype was found a few times. The chain recombines TRBV5-5 with TRBJ2-7, with 10 nucleotides matching TRBD1. The junction had 10 bases not matched to a gene; V was cut back by 4 bases and J by 3 bases. The CDR3 contains 16 residues. Germline CDR1 SGHKS, CDR2 YYEKEE (reference sequence). CDR3 protein: CASSPGGDRGIYEQYF. In DNA, the CDR3 is TGTGCCAGCAGCCCCGGAGGGGACAGGGGTATCTACGAGCAGTACTTC.

The J gene is TRBJ2-1, the V gene TRBV5-1; a weak D match, TRBD1 (6 bases). CDR1 and CDR2 (germline): SGHRS, YFSETQ. CDR3 length equals 15 residues. The V end was cut by 0 bases, the J end by 7 bases, with 14 bases between. For the CDR3, the DNA is TGCGCCAGCAGCTTGGGAGGGGGTGGTAGAAATGAGCAGTTCTTC. The encoded protein is CASSLGGGGRNEQFF.

In its sample, this clonotype was seen a few times. V usage is TRBV24-1 and J usage is TRBJ2-1; D is perhaps TRBD1 or TRBD2 (5 bases each). V was cut by 6 bases and J by 5 bases, with 16 bases left in between. The length of the CDR3 is 15 residues. Germline CDR1 and CDR2: KGHDR and SFDVKD. The CDR3 bases are TGTGCCACCAGTTTTCCCGACGGGACGAACAATGAGCAGTTCTTC. It encodes CATSFPDGTNNEQFF.

This clonotype appeared a few times. This sequence joins TRBV5-1 and TRBJ2-1; 11 bases map to TRBD2. The CDR3 is made up of 19 amino acids. After removal of 3 bases from V and 0 bases from J, the junction contained 11 bases not matched to a gene. Germline loops: CDR1 SGHRS, CDR2 YFSETQ. The CDR3 region is CASSSRGSGGGSSYNEQFF. CDR3 nucleotide sequence: TGCGCCAGCAGCTCCCGGGGTAGCGGGGGGGGAAGCTCCTACAATGAGCAGTTCTTC.

This clonotype came up many times. The chain employs TRBV9 and TRBJ2-7; 8 bases align to TRBD1. Trimming removed 0 bases from V and 0 bases from J; junction bases left unmatched: 2. Germline values: CDR1 SGDLS, CDR2 YYNGEE. CDR3 length: 15 residues. The CDR3 DNA is TGTGCCAGCAGCGTAGGGACAGGGAGCTCCTACGAGCAGTACGTC. This encodes CASSVGTGSSYEQYV.

The table lists this clonotype with a few counts. The chain links TRBV28 to TRBJ2-1; 9 bases align to TRBD1. The CDR3 runs 14 residues. Trimming removed 7 bases from V and 4 bases from J; junction bases left unmatched: 5. Germline values: CDR1 MDHEN, CDR2 SYDVKM. The CDR3 sequence: CASTSGTGYNEQFF. The CDR3 coding sequence is TGTGCCAGCACCTCCGGGACAGGGTACAATGAGCAGTTCTTC.

This clonotype was detected ten times or more. The V gene is TRBV20-1, the J gene TRBJ2-1; D is uncertain. This CDR3 is 12 amino acids long. Germline loops: CDR1 DFQATT, CDR2 SNEGSKA (reference sequence). CDR3 sequence reads: CGGQSSYNEQFF. As DNA, the CDR3 is TGCGGCGGCCAAAGCTCCTACAATGAGCAGTTCTTC.

This sequence joins TRBV7-9 and TRBJ1-1, with D maybe TRBD1 (5 bases). The V gene's germline CDR1 is SEHNR and CDR2 FQNEAQ (reference sequence). The CDR3 totals 16 residues. Trimming left V 5 bases short and J 1 base short, with 17 bases between. Here the CDR3 reads CASSPGAGFGNTEAFF. CDR3 nucleotides: TGTGCCAGCAGCCCGGGAGCAGGGTTCGGGAACACTGAAGCTTTCTTT.